One T cell receptor beta chain is described in this entry. This clone's antigen is unknown. Qualities for individual bases were not recorded, and no much larger clone is one base off. The record originates from a study of blood T cell repertoires in COVID-19 (dated by TCRdb to 2018 to 2020). With regard to the full study: The collaborator samples originated in the United States, Italy and Spain and spanned the acute and convalescent phases of COVID-19. The dataset comprised deeply sampled blood TCRbeta repertoires from subjects exposed to, actively infected with, or recovered from COVID-19. The samples were drawn from two sources: the first 160 participants of the ongoing ImmuneRACE study, and approximately 1,300 subjects contributed by 6 global collaborators. Where available, HLA class I and class II types were taken from metadata supplied by the sample provider and were not determined by assay-based typing. The material from the prospective study consisted of cDNA or gDNA derived from T cells, B-cell-depleted T cells, or PBMCs. Nearly every sample came with metadata listing a de-identified subject ID, COVID-19 status, age in years and sex. The repertoires were made available in a free public database intended to serve as a resource for research on the immune response to SARS-CoV-2. The investigation overall reported the following: The amount of clinical and demographic metadata varied by source and participant and was provided uncurated.

The collaborating institutions used their own protocols to collect whole blood in K2EDTA tubes. For TCRbeta analysis, collaborators shipped samples in one of three forms: frozen whole blood, isolated PBMCs, or DNA extracted from either of those sample types. Reading the germline V gene (reference sequence) gives CDR1 MNHEY and CDR2 SMNVEV. Trimming leaves V shorter by 8 bases and J shorter by 9 bases, with the junction holding 7 bases beyond the gene matches. Counted from cysteine to phenylalanine, this CDR3 has 14 amino acids. The entry retains the CDR3 DNA only, 42 bases that are in frame from base 1. The immunoSEQ Assay, a bias-controlled multiplex PCR, was used to amplify TCRbeta CDR3 regions from genomic DNA. Per the source publication's procedure: The number of nucleated cells in each sample was estimated by amplification of reference gene primers within the assay. Sequence reads were collapsed and filtered to measure the absolute abundance of every unique TCRbeta CDR3 rearrangement. Productive Simpson clonality was computed per sample as the square root of Simpson's diversity index over productive rearrangements. This immuneACCESS table, as held by TCRdb, lists in-frame sequences with V and J called but not all clones. Of the missing ones, under half trace to an unresolved V gene in checked studies; the others have no known cause. The V and J calls and the clone size are those of that table, but D and trimming were determined from the DNA. This sample has hundreds of thousands of clones in its table, and around 90% of those were observed once. The ten largest clones take up roughly 1.2% of the sample.

The clonotype comes from a man aged 35 to 55 with acute or convalescent COVID-19. The chain couples TRBV27 to TRBJ2-1, with 13 junctional bases fitting TRBD2. Specimen: peripheral blood. The CDR3 is CASRTSGSIVEQFF. The sequence in DNA is TGTGCCAGCCGGACTAGCGGGAGTATAGTTGAGCAGTTCTTC.